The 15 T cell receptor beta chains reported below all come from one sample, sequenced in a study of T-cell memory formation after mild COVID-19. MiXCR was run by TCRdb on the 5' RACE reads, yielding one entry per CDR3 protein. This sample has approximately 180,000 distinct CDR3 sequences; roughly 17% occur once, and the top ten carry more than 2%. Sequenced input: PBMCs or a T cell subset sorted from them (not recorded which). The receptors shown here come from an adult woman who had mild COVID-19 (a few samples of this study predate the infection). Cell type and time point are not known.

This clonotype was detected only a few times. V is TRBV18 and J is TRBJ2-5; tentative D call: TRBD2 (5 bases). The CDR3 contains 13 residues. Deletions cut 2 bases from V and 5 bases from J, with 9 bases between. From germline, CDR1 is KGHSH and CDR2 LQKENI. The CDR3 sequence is CASSPSSPETQYF. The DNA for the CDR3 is TGTGCCAGCTCACCATCTAGCCCGGAGACCCAGTACTTC. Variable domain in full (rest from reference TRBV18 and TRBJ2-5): NAGVMQNPRHLVRRRGQEARLRCSPMKGHSHVYWYRQLPEEGLKFMVYLQKENIIDESGMPKERFSAEFPKEGPSILRIQQVVRGDSAAYFCASSPSSPETQYFGPGTRLLVL.

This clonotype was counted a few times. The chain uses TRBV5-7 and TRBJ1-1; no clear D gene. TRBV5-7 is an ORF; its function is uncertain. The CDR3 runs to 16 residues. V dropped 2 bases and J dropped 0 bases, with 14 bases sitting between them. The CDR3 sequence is CASSFGGGTLNTEAFF. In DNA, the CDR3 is TGTGCCAGCAGCTTTGGAGGCGGCACTCTGAACACTGAAGCTTTCTTT.

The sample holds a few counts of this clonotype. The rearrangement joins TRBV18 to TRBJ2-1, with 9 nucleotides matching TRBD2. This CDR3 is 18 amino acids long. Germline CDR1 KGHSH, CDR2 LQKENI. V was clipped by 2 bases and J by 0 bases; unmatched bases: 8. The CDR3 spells CASSPILAGRSSYNEQFF. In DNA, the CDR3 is TGTGCCAGCTCACCAATACTAGCGGGCCGGAGCTCCTACAATGAGCAGTTCTTC.

As DNA, the CDR3 is TGTGCCAGCAGCGGGGCCGGGACAGGGCACTCTAGCACAGATACGCAGTATTTT. Translating it yields CASSGAGTGHSSTDTQYF. The chain uses TRBV9 and TRBJ2-3; TRBD1 matches 9 bases. After removal of 3 bases from V and 0 bases from J, the junction contained 11 bases not matched to a gene. Germline loops: CDR1 SGDLS, CDR2 YYNGEE. This CDR3 region has 18 residues.

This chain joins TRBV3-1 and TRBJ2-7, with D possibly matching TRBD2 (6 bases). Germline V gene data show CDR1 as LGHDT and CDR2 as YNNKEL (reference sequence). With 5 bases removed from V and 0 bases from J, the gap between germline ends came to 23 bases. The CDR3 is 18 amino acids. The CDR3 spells CASSARQARGRYSYEQYF. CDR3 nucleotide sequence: TGTGCCAGCAGCGCGCGGCAGGCGCGGGGCCGATACTCCTACGAGCAGTACTTC.

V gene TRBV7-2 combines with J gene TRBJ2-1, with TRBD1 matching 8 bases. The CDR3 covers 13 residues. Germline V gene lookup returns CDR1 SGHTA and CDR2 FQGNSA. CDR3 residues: CATRQGTHNEQFF. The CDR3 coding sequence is TGTGCAACTAGACAGGGGACCCACAATGAGCAGTTCTTC.

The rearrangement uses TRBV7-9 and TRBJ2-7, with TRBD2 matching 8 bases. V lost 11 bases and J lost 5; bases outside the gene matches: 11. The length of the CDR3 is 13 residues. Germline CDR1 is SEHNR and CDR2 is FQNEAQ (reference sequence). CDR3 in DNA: TGTGCCTCCAGGGGTAGCGGGATCCACGAGCAGTACTTC. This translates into CASRGSGIHEQYF.

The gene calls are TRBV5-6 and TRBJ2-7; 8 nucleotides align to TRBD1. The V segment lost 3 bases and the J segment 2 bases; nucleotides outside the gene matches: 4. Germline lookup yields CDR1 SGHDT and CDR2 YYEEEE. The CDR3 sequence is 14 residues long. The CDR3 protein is CASSSTGGPYEQYF. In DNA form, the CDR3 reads TGTGCCAGCAGCTCAACAGGGGGACCCTACGAGCAGTACTTC.

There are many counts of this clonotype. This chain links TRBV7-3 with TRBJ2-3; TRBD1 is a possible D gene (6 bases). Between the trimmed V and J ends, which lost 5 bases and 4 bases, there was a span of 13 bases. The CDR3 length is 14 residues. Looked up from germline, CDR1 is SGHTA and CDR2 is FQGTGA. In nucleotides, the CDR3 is TGTGCCAGCAGCGGGGGCCGGGGAGCAGATACGCAGTATTTT. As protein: CASSGGRGADTQYF.

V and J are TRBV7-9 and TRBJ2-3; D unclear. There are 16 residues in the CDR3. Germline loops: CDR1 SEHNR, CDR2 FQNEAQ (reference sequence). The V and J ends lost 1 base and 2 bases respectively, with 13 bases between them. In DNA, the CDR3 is TGTGCCAGCAGCTTAGTAGTTGATTTCCCCACAGATACGCAGTATTTT. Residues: CASSLVVDFPTDTQYF.

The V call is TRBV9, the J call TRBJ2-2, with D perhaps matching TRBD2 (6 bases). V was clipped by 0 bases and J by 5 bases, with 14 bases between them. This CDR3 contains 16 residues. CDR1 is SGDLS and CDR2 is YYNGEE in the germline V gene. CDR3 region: CASSVDGGVVTGELFF. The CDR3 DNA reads TGTGCCAGCAGCGTAGACGGGGGAGTGGTGACCGGGGAGCTGTTTTTT.

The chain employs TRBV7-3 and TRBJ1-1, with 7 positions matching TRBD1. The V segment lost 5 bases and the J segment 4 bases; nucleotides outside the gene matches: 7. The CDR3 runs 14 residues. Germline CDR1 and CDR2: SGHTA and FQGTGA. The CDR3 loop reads CASSPGGGRTEAFF. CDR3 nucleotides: TGTGCCAGCAGCCCCGGAGGGGGCCGCACTGAAGCTTTCTTT.

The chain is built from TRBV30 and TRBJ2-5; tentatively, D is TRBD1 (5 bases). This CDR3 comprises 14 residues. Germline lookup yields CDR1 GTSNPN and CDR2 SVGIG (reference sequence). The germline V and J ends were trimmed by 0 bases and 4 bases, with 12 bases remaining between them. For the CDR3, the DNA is TGTGCCTGGAGTGTCTTCAGGGCTGGAGAGACCCAGTACTTC. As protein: CAWSVFRAGETQYF.

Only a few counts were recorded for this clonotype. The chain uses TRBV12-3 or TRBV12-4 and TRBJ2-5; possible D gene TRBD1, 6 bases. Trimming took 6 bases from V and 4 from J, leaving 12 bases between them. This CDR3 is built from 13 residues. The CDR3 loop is CASSYRVGETQYF. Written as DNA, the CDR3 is TGTGCCAGCAGCTACAGGGTCGGAGAGACCCAGTACTTC.

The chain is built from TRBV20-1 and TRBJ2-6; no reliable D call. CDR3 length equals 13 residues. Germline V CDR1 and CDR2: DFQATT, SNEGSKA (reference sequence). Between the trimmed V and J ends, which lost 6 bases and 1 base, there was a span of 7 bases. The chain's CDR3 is CSAILSGANVLTF. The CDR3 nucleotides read TGCAGTGCCATCTTGTCTGGGGCCAACGTCCTGACTTTC.